What follows are 12 T cell receptor beta chains derived from one specimen sequenced in a study of blood T cell repertoires in COVID-19. The table came from immunoSEQ multiplex PCR; TCRdb's copy has only in-frame clones and leaves some out. The data show 210,000 or so clones, with roughly 90% seen just once and roughly 2.6% held by the top ten. The sequencing sample was made of peripheral blood. The receptor source for this set is a woman aged 60-75 years with acute or convalescent COVID-19.

The gene calls are TRBV6-5 and TRBJ2-7; possibly TRBD2 for D (6 bases). The germline V gene encodes CDR1 MNHEY and CDR2 SVGAGI. The ends were cut back, 5 bases at V and 3 bases at J, with 17 bases in the middle. CDR3 length: 15 residues. The CDR3 region has the DNA TGTGCCAGCAGTCCCCCGGGGGTAGGAGACTACGAGCAGTACTTC. This codes for CASSPPGVGDYEQYF.

The genes are TRBV30 and TRBJ1-4; 8 bases are shared with TRBD1. The CDR3 runs 15 residues. V lost 4 bases, J lost 4 bases, and 8 bases stayed unmatched. Germline assignment: CDR1 GTSNPN and CDR2 SVGIG (reference sequence). The DNA of the CDR3 is TGTGCCTGGACGATAGGACAGGGTCATAATGAAAAACTGTTTTTT. Residues: CAWTIGQGHNEKLFF.

The chain employs TRBV27 and TRBJ1-2, with a possible D match to TRBD1 (6 bases). Trimming stripped 0 bases from V and 6 bases from J, with 14 bases between. Germline V lookup: CDR1 MNHEY, CDR2 SMNVEV (reference sequence). The CDR3 is 15 residues long. The CDR3 DNA follows: TGTGCCAGCAGTTTATCGACGGCGGGGGCGGATGGCTACACCTTC. Its protein product is CASSLSTAGADGYTF.

The chain carries TRBV25-1 and TRBJ1-2; D gene unclear. Germline V gene data show CDR1 as MGHDK and CDR2 as SYGVNS. The CDR3 runs to 16 residues. V was shortened by 4 bases and J by 4 bases, with 19 bases between the two germline ends. The CDR3 region has the DNA TGTGCCAGCAGTGGTGGTGGGTTTGGGAGCGGCTATGGCTACACCTTC. It translates to CASSGGGFGSGYGYTF.

This clone was recorded a few times. Here the CDR3 DNA reads TGTGCCACCGGTCTGTCAGGGGCCGCTGGAAACACCATATATTTT. The encoded protein is CATGLSGAAGNTIYF. The J gene is TRBJ1-3, the V gene TRBV7-9; D possibly corresponds to TRBD1 (6 bases). The CDR3 runs to 15 residues. V lost 10 bases and J 2 bases, leaving 18 bases between the germline ends. Germline loops: CDR1 SEHNR, CDR2 FQNEAQ (reference sequence).

This clone was counted once. The chain couples TRBV19 to TRBJ1-1; possibly TRBD1 for D (5 bases). The CDR3 is 14 amino acids. Per germline, CDR1 LNHDA and CDR2 SQIVND (reference sequence). Trimming stripped 9 bases from V and 1 base from J, with 15 bases between. CDR3 residues: CASTTGRRNTEAFF. CDR3 sequence (DNA): TGTGCCAGCACTACAGGTCGCCGGAACACTGAAGCTTTCTTT.

The chain has TRBV24-1 and TRBJ2-3, with 8 bases matching TRBD1. V lost 4 bases, J lost 4 bases, and 3 bases stayed unmatched. Per germline, CDR1 KGHDR and CDR2 SFDVKD. CDR3 length equals 14 residues. CDR3 sequence reads: CATSETGGPDTQYF. The CDR3 coding sequence is TGTGCCACCAGTGAAACAGGGGGGCCAGATACGCAGTATTTT.

This chain joins TRBV2 and TRBJ2-5, with 9 bases matching TRBD2. This CDR3 comprises 15 residues. Per germline, CDR1 SNHLY and CDR2 FYNNEI. Unmatched junction bases numbered 6, after V lost 3 bases and J lost 4 bases. CDR3 in amino acids: CASSEVLSGRETQYF. The CDR3 DNA follows: TGTGCCAGCAGTGAGGTCCTTAGCGGGAGAGAGACCCAGTACTTC.

V is TRBV27 and J is TRBJ1-6; weak D call: TRBD1 (6 bases). The ends were cut back, 6 bases at V and 10 bases at J, with 19 bases in the middle. Germline V lookup: CDR1 MNHEY, CDR2 SMNVEV (reference sequence). This CDR3 comprises 15 residues. The CDR3: CASSSARGGRSPLHF. DNA of the CDR3: TGTGCCAGCAGCTCCGCCCGGGGGGGCAGGTCACCCCTCCACTTT.

The J gene is TRBJ1-5, the V gene TRBV7-2, with no clear D. The CDR3 contains 13 residues. The germline V and J ends were trimmed by 1 base and 4 bases, with 5 bases remaining between them. Germline values: CDR1 SGHTA, CDR2 FQGNSA. The chain's CDR3 is CASSLGRNQPQHF. The CDR3 DNA follows: TGTGCCAGCAGCTTAGGTCGGAATCAGCCCCAGCATTTT.

The rearrangement uses TRBV25-1 and TRBJ2-3; tentative D call: TRBD2 (8 bases). Trimming cost V 10 bases and J 8 bases, with 22 bases left between them. CDR1 and CDR2 from the germline V gene are MGHDK and SYGVNS. This CDR3 comprises 14 residues. The CDR3 DNA reads as TGTGCCACCCAGGGGGGGCTCCGGGGGGGTACGCAGTATTTT. Protein: CATQGGLRGGTQYF.

In this sample, this clone turned up once. The chain uses TRBV7-9 and TRBJ1-5; 7 bases are shared with TRBD1. J lost 0 bases, V lost 5 bases, and 7 bases had no gene match. Germline V gene data show CDR1 as SEHNR and CDR2 as FQNEAQ (reference sequence). The CDR3 totals 16 residues. This chain's CDR3 is CASSPTTGYSNQPQHF. CDR3 bases: TGTGCCAGCAGCCCGACGACAGGGTATAGCAATCAGCCCCAGCATTTT.